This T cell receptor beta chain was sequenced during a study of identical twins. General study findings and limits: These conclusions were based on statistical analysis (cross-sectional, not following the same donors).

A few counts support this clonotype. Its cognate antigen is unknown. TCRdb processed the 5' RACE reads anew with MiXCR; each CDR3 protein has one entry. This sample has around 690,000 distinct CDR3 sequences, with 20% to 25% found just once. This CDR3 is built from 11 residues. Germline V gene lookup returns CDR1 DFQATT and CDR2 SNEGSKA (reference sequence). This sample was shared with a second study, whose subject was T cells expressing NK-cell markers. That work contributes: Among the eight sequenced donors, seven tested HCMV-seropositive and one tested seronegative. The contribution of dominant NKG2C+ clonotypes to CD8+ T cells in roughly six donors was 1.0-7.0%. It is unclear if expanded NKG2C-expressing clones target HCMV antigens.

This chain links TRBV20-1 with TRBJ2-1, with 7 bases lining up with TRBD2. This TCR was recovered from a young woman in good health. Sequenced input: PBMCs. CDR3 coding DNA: TGCTTAGCACGGACTAGTTATGAGCAGTTCTTC. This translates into CLARTSYEQFF.